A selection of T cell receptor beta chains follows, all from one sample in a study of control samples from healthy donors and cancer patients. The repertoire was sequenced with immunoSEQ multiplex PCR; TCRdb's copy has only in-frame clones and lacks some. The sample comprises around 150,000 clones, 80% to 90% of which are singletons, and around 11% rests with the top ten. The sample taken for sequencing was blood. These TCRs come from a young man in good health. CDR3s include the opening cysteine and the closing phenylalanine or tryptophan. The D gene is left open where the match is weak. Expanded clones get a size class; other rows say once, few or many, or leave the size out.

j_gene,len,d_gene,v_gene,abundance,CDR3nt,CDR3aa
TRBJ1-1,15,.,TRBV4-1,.,TGCGCCAGCAGCCAGGGGGGCGGGAAGGTCACTGAAGCTTTCTTT,CASSQGGGKVTEAFF
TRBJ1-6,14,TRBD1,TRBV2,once,TGTGCCAGCAAAGTAGGGGGCAGGAATTCACCCCTCCACTTT,CASKVGGRNSPLHF
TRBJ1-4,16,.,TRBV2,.,TGTGCCAGCAGCCGGTCATCCACGGGGGCTAATGAAAAACTGTTTTTT,CASSRSSTGANEKLFF
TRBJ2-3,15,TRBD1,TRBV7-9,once,TGTGCCAGCAGCTTAGGACAGGGGAGCACAGATACGCAGTATTTT,CASSLGQGSTDTQYF
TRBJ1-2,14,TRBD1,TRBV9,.,TGTGCCAGCAGCCCTTCGACAGGGCTTTATGGCTACACCTTC,CASSPSTGLYGYTF
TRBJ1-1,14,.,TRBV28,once,TGTGCCAGCAGTTTACCGCGGTCCAACACTGAAGCTTTCTTT,CASSLPRSNTEAFF
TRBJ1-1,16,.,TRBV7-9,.,TGTGCCAGCAGCTCGACCCTTCAGGGGATGAACACTGAAGCTTTCTTT,CASSSTLQGMNTEAFF
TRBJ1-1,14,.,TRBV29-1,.,TGCAGCGTCTCCCCGAGACAGCGGGACACTGAAGCTTTCTTT,CSVSPRQRDTEAFF
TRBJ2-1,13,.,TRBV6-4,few,TGTGCCAGCAGTTCGGTTGGCGGTAATGAGCAGTTCTTC,CASSSVGGNEQFF
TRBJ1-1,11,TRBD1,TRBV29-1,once,TGCAGCGCCTCGACAGGGCTCGAAGCTTTCTTT,CSASTGLEAFF
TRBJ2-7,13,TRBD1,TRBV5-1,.,TGCGCCAGCAAGGGGACAGGGTCCTACGAGCAGTACTTC,CASKGTGSYEQYF
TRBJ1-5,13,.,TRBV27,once,TGTGCCAGCAGTTTAGGGCAGAATCAGCCCCAGCATTTT,CASSLGQNQPQHF
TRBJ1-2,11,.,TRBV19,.,TGTGCCAGTAGTCTGAAAGGTGGCTACACCTTC,CASSLKGGYTF
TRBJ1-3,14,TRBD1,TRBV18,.,TGTGCCAGCTCACCCGGGACAGGGGGAGACACCATATATTTT,CASSPGTGGDTIYF
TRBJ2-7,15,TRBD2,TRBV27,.,TGTGCCAGCAGGGGGACTAGCGGGAGTATCTACGAGCAGTACTTC,CASRGTSGSIYEQYF
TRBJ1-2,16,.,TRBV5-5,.,TGTGCCAGCAGCGTGGGACCTACCTTGAGGGACTATGGCTACACCTTC,CASSVGPTLRDYGYTF
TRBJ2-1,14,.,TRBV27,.,TGTGCCAGCAAGAGGGGGAGCTCCTACAATGAGCAGTTCTTC,CASKRGSSYNEQFF
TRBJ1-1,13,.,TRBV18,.,TGTGCCAGCTCACCCCTAGGACAGAGAGAAGCTTTCTTT,CASSPLGQREAFF
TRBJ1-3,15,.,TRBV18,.,TGTGCCAGCTCACCAGGGCAGGGTGTCGGAAACACCATATATTTT,CASSPGQGVGNTIYF
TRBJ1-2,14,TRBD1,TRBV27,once,TGTGCCAGCCCAGGACAGGGGAGCCACTATGGCTACACCTTC,CASPGQGSHYGYTF
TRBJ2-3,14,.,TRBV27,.,TGTGCCAGCAGTTCCAGATTAACCACAGATACGCAGTATTTT,CASSSRLTTDTQYF
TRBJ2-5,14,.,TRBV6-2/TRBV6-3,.,TGTGCCAGCAGTCACTGGGCAGGCCAAGAGACCCAGTACTTC,CASSHWAGQETQYF
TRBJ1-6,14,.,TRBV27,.,TGTGCCAGCAGAAATTGGCTCAAGGATTCACCCCTCCACTTT,CASRNWLKDSPLHF
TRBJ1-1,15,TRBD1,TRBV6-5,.,TGTGCCAGCAGGGCGGGACAGGGATTGAACACTGAAGCTTTCTTT,CASRAGQGLNTEAFF
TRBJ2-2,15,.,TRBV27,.,TGTGCCAGCGGACCCCGAAGGGCTCACACCGGGGAGCTGTTTTTT,CASGPRRAHTGELFF
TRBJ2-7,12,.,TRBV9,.,TGTGCCAGCAGCGCCTCCGGAGACGAGCAGTACTTC,CASSASGDEQYF
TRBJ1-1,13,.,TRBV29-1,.,TGCAGCGTTTCAGCCAGATTTAGCCCTGAAGCTTTCTTT,CSVSARFSPEAFF
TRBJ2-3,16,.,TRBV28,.,TGTGCCAGCAGTTTAGTGGGGCAGCTTAGCACAGATACGCAGTATTTT,CASSLVGQLSTDTQYF
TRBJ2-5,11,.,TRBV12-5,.,TGTGCTAGTGGTACTCTAGAGACCCAGTACTTC,CASGTLETQYF
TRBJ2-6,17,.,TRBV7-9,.,TGTGCCAGCAGCCCCCCCCGGGACATAGCTGGGGCCAACGTCCTGACTTTC,CASSPPRDIAGANVLTF
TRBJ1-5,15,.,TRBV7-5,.,TGTGCCAGAAGCTTGACACCGGGGCCAATTCAGCCCCAGCATTTT,CARSLTPGPIQPQHF
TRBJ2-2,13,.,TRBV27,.,TGTGCCAGCAGTCCCCTCCGGACCGGGGAGCTGTTTTTT,CASSPLRTGELFF
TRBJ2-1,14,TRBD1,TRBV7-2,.,TGTGCCAGCAGCTTAGGACAGGGTCTCAATGAGCAGTTCTTC,CASSLGQGLNEQFF
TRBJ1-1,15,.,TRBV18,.,TGTGCCAGCTCACCTTTTGACAGCTTGAACACTGAAGCTTTCTTT,CASSPFDSLNTEAFF
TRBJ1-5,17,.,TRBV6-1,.,TGTGCCAGCAGTGAAGCTAAAGCGAGACAGCACAATCAGCCCCAGCATTTT,CASSEAKARQHNQPQHF
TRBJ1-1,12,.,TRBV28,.,TGTGCCAGCAGTTTCGGCTCAGCGGGAGCTTTCTTT,CASSFGSAGAFF
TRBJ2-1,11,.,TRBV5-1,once,TGCGCCAGCAGCTCCCATGATGAGCAGTTCTTC,CASSSHDEQFF